This is a list of T cell receptor beta chains from one sample in a study of cytomegalovirus exposure and HLA in healthy donors. Some clones are missing from TCRdb's copy, which holds only in-frame ones; the method was immunoSEQ multiplex PCR. The repertoire includes 100,000 or so clones, 55% to 75% of them detected once, and 3.8% sits in the top ten. The specimen sequenced was PBMCs. These receptors were taken from a man aged 25-45 years in good health and CMV-seropositive. Both conserved end residues are part of each CDR3. The D gene is left open where the match is weak. Size tells how often a clone was seen (once, few, many) or the class of an expanded clone, and some rows leave it out.

D,length,V,size,J,CDR3,DNA
TRBD2,16,TRBV6-4,.,TRBJ2-1,CASSGSPSGGPCEQFF,TGTGCCAGCAGTGGGAGCCCTAGCGGGGGGCCGTGTGAGCAGTTCTTC
TRBD2,14,TRBV6-1,many,TRBJ2-7,CATLPLAVTYEQYF,TGTGCCACCCTGCCACTAGCGGTTACCTACGAGCAGTACTTC
.,12,TRBV19,.,TRBJ1-1,CATTKGTPEAFF,TGTGCCACAACCAAGGGGACTCCTGAAGCTTTCTTT
.,15,TRBV18,.,TRBJ2-2,CASSPAGPNTGELFF,TGTGCCAGCTCACCAGCAGGGCCGAACACCGGGGAGCTGTTTTTT
TRBD2,13,TRBV2,.,TRBJ2-5,CALRTSGGETQYF,TGTGCCCTCCGGACTAGCGGGGGAGAGACCCAGTACTTC
.,12,TRBV29-1,.,TRBJ1-2,CSVVLSNYGYTF,TGCAGCGTTGTGCTAAGTAACTATGGCTACACCTTC
.,15,TRBV19,.,TRBJ2-7,CASSSPGHGSYEQYF,TGTGCCAGTAGTTCCCCCGGACACGGATCCTACGAGCAGTACTTC
TRBD1,17,TRBV18,.,TRBJ1-2,CASSPSRTGVREDGYTF,TGTGCCAGCTCACCATCACGGACAGGGGTCCGGGAGGATGGCTACACCTTC
.,12,TRBV6-1,.,TRBJ1-6,CASLQGSSPLHF,TGTGCCAGTCTACAGGGATCGTCACCCCTCCACTTT
.,15,TRBV4-1,.,TRBJ2-5,CASSQDPWGPETQYF,TGCGCCAGCAGCCAAGATCCTTGGGGGCCGGAGACCCAGTACTTC
.,13,TRBV6-1,.,TRBJ1-2,CASSEVEQDGYTF,TGTGCCAGCAGTGAAGTGGAACAGGATGGCTACACCTTC
TRBD1,14,TRBV6-1,.,TRBJ2-7,CASSGRGQGYEQYF,TGTGCCAGCAGTGGACGGGGACAGGGATACGAGCAGTACTTC
.,16,TRBV5-6,.,TRBJ1-4,CASSQDRGATNEKLFF,TGTGCCAGCAGTCAGGACAGAGGGGCAACTAATGAAAAACTGTTTTTT
TRBD1,14,TRBV6-1,.,TRBJ1-5,CASSGTTGVQPQHF,TGTGCCAGCAGTGGAACTACAGGGGTTCAGCCCCAGCATTTT
.,12,TRBV7-9,.,TRBJ2-3,CASSLYSDTQYF,TGTGCCAGCAGCTTATACTCAGATACGCAGTATTTT
TRBD2,15,TRBV6-8,.,TRBJ2-7,CASTPGGRDLHEQYF,TGTGCCAGCACCCCGGGTGGGAGGGACCTTCACGAGCAGTACTTC
TRBD2,17,TRBV9,few,TRBJ2-3,CASSVAPIAGGLDTQYF,TGTGCCAGCAGCGTAGCTCCGATAGCGGGGGGGCTAGATACGCAGTATTTT